The clone carrying this T cell receptor beta chain was observed a few times. This entry is derived from a study of low-dose radiotherapy and immunotherapy resistance in tumors. At the level of the study: Each fraction for Cohort 1 was 0.5 Gy, given every 2 weeks, and the total came to 6.5 Gy. Each fraction given to Cohort 2 every two weeks delivered 1 Gy, and the total reached 13 Gy over 26 weeks. Cyclophosphamide infusions of 200 mg/m2 came every two weeks, one day before radiation-immunotherapy.

The CDR3 contains 14 residues. Trimming removed 7 bases from V and 4 bases from J; junction bases left unmatched: 10. Covering alpha and beta chains, TRAV- and TRBV-specific primers were used for the first-strand cDNA. PCR amplification of the TCRs was performed with Phusion for 20 PCR cycles, and it relied on a constant-region primer together with a V-primer adapter. TCRdb reanalysed the reads using MiXCR and keeps one entry per CDR3 protein. Of around 83,000 distinct CDR3 sequences detected, about 19% appear once; the ten largest clones hold around 6.1%. The time point is: before trial treatment. Nivolumab, ipilimumab, aspirin, low-dose cyclophosphamide and low-dose radiotherapy were given to donors.

This specimen consisted of PBMCs, obtained before treatment. The chain is built from TRBV23-1 and TRBJ2-7; 7 bases fit TRBD1. TRBV23-1 is an open reading frame whose function is uncertain. The source is a male donor with prostate cancer. CDR3 sequence: CASKPPGQPYEQYF. The CDR3 nucleotides read TGCGCCAGCAAACCCCCGGGACAGCCATACGAGCAGTACTTC.